This TCR beta chain was retrieved from a study of blood T cell repertoires in COVID-19 (dated by TCRdb to the early 2020s). For the study in its entirety: Samples covering the acute and convalescent phases of COVID-19 were provided by collaborators in the United States, Italy and Spain. Subjects who had been exposed to COVID-19, were actively infected with it, or had recovered from it provided the deeply sampled blood TCRbeta repertoires that made up the dataset. The prospective study material was composed of cDNA or gDNA derived from T cells, B-cell-depleted T cells, or PBMCs. HLA class I and class II types, where available, came from metadata supplied by the sample provider rather than from assay-based typing. The repertoires were made available in a free public database intended to serve as a resource for research on the immune response to SARS-CoV-2. Samples were obtained from the ongoing ImmuneRACE study (first 160 participants) and from about 1,300 subjects provided by 6 global collaborators. The sample metadata nearly always contained a de-identified subject ID, COVID-19 status, age in years and sex.

Whole blood was collected in K2EDTA tubes by collaborating institutions according to the institutions' own protocols. For TCRbeta analysis, collaborators shipped samples as frozen whole blood, isolated PBMCs, or DNA extracted from either of those sample types. At the junction V is shortened by 0 bases and J by 6 bases; bases outside the gene matches: 1. The CDR3 measures 12 amino acids from cysteine to phenylalanine. The kept DNA is CDR3 alone, 36 bases in frame from the first base. CDR1 and CDR2 were assigned from the germline V gene (reference sequence) as GTSNPN and SVGIG. The immunoSEQ Assay, a bias-controlled multiplex PCR, was used to amplify TCRbeta CDR3 regions from genomic DNA. The original pipeline was this. The number of nucleated cells in each sample was estimated by amplification of reference gene primers within the assay. To quantify the absolute abundance of each unique TCRbeta CDR3 rearrangement, sequence reads were collapsed and filtered. Productive Simpson clonality was computed per sample as the square root of Simpson's diversity index over productive rearrangements. TCRdb holds this immuneACCESS table with in-frame rearrangements only. Some clones are missing; in checked studies, unresolved V genes explain under half, and the rest has no known cause. That table supplies the V and J calls and clone size; D and trimming were determined from the DNA. This sample comprises some 310,000 clones, around 87% of them detected only once. The ten largest clonotypes hold 1% of the sample.

As concerns this clone: This clone's antigen is unknown. No base-level quality is on record; no much larger clone is a single base apart.

Study-wide conclusions, independent of this receptor: The quantity of clinical and demographic metadata differed by source and by participant and was supplied without curation.

Sequencing was carried out using peripheral blood. The sequence was obtained from a man aged 45-60 years with active or convalescent COVID-19. The V and J segments used are TRBV30 and TRBJ2-7; 8 of the junction bases match TRBD1. The base sequence is TGTGCCTGGAGTGTGGACAGGGTCGAGCAGTACTTC. Translated, this gives CAWSVDRVEQYF.